According to its frequency, the clone carrying this TCR beta chain is medium-sized. From its re-call of the 10x single-cell sequencing reads, TCRdb lists each CDR3 protein once, without DNA. Its listing shows roughly 1,000 distinct CDR3 sequences. This sample is part of a study of CD8 T cells in cerebrospinal fluid in Alzheimer's disease. Material: cerebrospinal fluid. This clonotype was sampled from a human donor with mild cognitive impairment.

Here the CDR3 reads CASSAGRSSGNTIYF. The chain employs TRBV9 and TRBJ1-3. In germline, CDR1 is SGDLS, CDR2 YYNGEE. The CDR3 contains 15 residues.